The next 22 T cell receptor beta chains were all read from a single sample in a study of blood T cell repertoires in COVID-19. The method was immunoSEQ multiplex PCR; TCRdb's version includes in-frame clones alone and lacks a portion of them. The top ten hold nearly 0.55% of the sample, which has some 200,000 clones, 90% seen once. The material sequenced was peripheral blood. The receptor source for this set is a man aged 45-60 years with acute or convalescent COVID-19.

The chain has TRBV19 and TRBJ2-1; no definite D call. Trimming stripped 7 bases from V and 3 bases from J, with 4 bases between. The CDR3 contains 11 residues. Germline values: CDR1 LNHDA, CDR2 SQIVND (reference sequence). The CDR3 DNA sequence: TGTGCCAGTACCTACTACAATGAGCAGTTCTTC. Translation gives CASTYYNEQFF.

The CDR3 DNA is TGTGCCAGTAGTTCCCGACCGACAGGGCGGAACACTGAAGCTTTCTTT. It translates to CASSSRPTGRNTEAFF. The chain couples TRBV19 to TRBJ1-1; TRBD1 aligns across 7 bases. The CDR3 extends over 16 amino acids. Per the germline V gene, CDR1 is LNHDA and CDR2 is SQIVND (reference sequence). Trimming removed 5 bases from V and 1 base from J; junction bases left unmatched: 10.

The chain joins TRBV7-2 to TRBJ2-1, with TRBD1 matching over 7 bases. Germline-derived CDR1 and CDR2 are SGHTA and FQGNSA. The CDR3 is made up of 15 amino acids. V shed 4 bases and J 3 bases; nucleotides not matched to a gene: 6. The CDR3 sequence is CASSYRDRNYNEQFF. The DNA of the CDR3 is TGTGCCAGCAGCTACCGGGACAGAAACTACAATGAGCAGTTCTTC.

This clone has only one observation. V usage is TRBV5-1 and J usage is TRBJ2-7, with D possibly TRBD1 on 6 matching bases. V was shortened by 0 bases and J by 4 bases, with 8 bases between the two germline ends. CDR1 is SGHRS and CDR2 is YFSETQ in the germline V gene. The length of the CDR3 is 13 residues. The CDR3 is CASSLETGYEQYV. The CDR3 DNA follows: TGCGCCAGCAGCTTGGAGACAGGATACGAGCAGTACGTC.

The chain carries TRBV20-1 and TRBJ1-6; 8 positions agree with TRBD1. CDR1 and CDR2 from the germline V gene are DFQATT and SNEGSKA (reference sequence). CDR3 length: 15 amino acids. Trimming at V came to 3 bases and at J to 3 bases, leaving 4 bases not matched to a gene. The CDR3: CSASDTGGYNSPLHF. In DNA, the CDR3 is TGCAGTGCTAGTGACACAGGGGGCTATAATTCACCCCTCCACTTT.

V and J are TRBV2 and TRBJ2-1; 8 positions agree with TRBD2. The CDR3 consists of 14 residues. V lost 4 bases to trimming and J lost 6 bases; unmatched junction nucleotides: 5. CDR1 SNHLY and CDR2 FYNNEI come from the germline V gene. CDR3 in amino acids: CASSAISGANEQFF. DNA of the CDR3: TGTGCCAGCAGTGCGATTAGCGGGGCCAATGAGCAGTTCTTC.

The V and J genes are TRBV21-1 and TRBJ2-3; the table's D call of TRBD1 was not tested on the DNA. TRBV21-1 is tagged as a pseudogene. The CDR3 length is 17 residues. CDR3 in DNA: TGTGCCAGCAGCAAAGCGCTGGGGGCTAGCAGGGGGGATACGCAGTATTTT. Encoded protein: CASSKALGASRGDTQYF.

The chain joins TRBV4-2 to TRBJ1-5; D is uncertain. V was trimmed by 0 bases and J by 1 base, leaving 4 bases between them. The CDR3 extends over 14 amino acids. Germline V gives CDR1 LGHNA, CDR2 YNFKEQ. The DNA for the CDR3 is TGTGCCAGCAGCCAAGAACAGAGCAATCAGCCCCAGCATTTT. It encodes CASSQEQSNQPQHF.

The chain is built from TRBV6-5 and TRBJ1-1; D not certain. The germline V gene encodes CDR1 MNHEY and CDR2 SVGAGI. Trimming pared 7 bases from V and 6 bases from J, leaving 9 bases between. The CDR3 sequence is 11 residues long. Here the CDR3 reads CASTRHAEAFF. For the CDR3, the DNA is TGTGCCAGCACCAGACACGCTGAAGCTTTCTTT.

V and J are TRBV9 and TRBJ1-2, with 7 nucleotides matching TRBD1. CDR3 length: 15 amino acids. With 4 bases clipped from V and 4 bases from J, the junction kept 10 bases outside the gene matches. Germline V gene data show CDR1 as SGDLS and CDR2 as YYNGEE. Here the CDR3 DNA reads TGTGCCAGCAGCCTAACTCCGGGACAGAGCTATGGCTACACCTTC. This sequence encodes CASSLTPGQSYGYTF.

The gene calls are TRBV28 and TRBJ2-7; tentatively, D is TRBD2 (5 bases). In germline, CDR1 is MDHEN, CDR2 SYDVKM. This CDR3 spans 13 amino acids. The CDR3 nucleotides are TGTGCATCCGAAGTGGGAGCAGTCCGTGAGCAGTACTTC. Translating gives CASEVGAVREQYF.

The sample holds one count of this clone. The CDR3 nucleotides are TGTGCCAGCAGTTACTTGTCTTACGGGGGAGCATACAATGAGCAGTTCTTC. Translating it yields CASSYLSYGGAYNEQFF. The chain employs TRBV6-2 or TRBV6-3 and TRBJ2-1; weak D call: TRBD2 (6 bases). This CDR3 spans 17 amino acids. Germline lookup yields CDR1 MNHEY and CDR2 SVGEGT. V was shortened by 1 base and J by 4 bases, with 17 bases between the two germline ends.

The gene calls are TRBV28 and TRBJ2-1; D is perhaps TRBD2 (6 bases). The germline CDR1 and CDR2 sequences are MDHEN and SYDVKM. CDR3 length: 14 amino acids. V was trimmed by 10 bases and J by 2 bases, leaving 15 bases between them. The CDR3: CATLRSGTYNEQFF. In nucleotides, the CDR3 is TGTGCCACCTTGCGTAGCGGTACCTACAATGAGCAGTTCTTC.

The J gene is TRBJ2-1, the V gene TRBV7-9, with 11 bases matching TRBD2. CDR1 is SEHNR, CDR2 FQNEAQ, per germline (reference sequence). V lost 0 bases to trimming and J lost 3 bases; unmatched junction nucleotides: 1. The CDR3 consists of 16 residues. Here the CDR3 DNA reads TGTGCCAGCAGCTTAGCGGGACTAGCGGTCTACAATGAGCAGTTCTTC. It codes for CASSLAGLAVYNEQFF. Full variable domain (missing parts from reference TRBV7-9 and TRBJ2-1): DTGVSQNPRHKITKRGQNVTFRCDPISEHNRLYWYRQTLGQGPEFLTYFQNEAQLEKSRLLSDRFSAERPKGSFSTLEIQRTEQGDSAMYLCASSLAGLAVYNEQFFGPGTRLTVL.

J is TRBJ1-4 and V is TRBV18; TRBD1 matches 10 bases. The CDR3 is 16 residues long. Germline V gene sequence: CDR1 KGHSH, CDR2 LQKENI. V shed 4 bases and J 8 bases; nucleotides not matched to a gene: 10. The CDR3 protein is CASSLRQGASREKLFF. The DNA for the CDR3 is TGTGCCAGCTCACTAAGACAGGGGGCGAGTCGAGAAAAACTGTTTTTT.

CDR3 sequence: CASRKAGGRVEQFF. In DNA form, the CDR3 reads TGTGCCAGCAGAAAAGCGGGTGGCCGTGTTGAGCAGTTCTTC. V and J are TRBV6-5 and TRBJ2-1; D may be TRBD2 (6 bases). The CDR3 extends over 14 amino acids. In germline, CDR1 is MNHEY, CDR2 SVGAGI. Trimming took 6 bases from V and 9 from J, leaving 18 bases between them.

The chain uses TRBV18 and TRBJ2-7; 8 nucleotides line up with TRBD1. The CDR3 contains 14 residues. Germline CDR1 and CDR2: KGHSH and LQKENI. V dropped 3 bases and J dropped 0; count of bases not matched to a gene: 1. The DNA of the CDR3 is TGTGCCAGCTCACCGGGGACAGGCTCCTACGAGCAGTACTTC. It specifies CASSPGTGSYEQYF.

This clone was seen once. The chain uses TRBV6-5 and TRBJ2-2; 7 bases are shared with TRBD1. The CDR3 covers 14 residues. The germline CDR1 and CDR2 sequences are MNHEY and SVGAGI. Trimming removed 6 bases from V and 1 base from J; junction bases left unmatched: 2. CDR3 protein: CASRRTGNTGELFF. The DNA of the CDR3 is TGTGCCAGCAGAAGGACAGGGAACACCGGGGAGCTGTTTTTT.

CDR3 loop: CASSPYALAGVSGELFF. The CDR3 region has the DNA TGTGCCAGCAGCCCATATGCGCTAGCGGGAGTGTCCGGGGAGCTGTTTTTT. The V call is TRBV7-3, the J call TRBJ2-2; 10 nucleotides align to TRBD2. J lost 6 bases, V lost 5 bases, and 12 bases had no gene match. This CDR3 spans 17 amino acids. Germline V CDR1 and CDR2: SGHTA, FQGTGA.

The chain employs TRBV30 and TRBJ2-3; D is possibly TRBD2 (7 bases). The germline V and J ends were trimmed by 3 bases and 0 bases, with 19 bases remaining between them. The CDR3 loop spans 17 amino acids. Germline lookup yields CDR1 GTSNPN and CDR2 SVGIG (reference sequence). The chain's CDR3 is CAWSLGRGGKSTDTQYF. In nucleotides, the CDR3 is TGTGCCTGGAGCTTGGGGAGGGGGGGAAAAAGCACAGATACGCAGTATTTT. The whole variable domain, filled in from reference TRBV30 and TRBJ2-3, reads SQTIHQWPATLVQPVGSPLSLECTVEGTSNPNLYWYRQAAGRGLQLLFYSVGIGQISSEVPQNLSASRPQDRQFILSSKKLLLSDSGFYLCAWSLGRGGKSTDTQYFGPGTRLTVL.

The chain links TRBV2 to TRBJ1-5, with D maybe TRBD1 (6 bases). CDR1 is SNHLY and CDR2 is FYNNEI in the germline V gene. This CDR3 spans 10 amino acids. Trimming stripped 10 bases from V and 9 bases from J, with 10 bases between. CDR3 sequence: CATGQMPQHF. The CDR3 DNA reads TGTGCCACCGGACAGATGCCCCAGCATTTT. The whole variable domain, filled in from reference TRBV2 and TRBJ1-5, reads EPEVTQTPSHQVTQMGQEVILRCVPISNHLYFYWYRQILGQKVEFLVSFYNNEISEKSEIFDDQFSVERPDGSNFTLKIRSTKLEDSAMYFCATGQMPQHFGDGTRLSIL.

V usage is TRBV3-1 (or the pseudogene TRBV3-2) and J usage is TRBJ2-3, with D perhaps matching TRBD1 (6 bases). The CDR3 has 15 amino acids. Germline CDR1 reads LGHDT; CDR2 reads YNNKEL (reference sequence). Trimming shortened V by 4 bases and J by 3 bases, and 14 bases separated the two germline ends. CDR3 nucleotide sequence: TGTGCCAGCAGCCTCGCAGGGGCCGTTACAGATACGCAGTATTTT. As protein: CASSLAGAVTDTQYF.